This T cell receptor (beta chain) was recorded in a study of neurological immune-mediated disorders. The study, taken as a whole, reports: One related-CDR3 cluster, which may be a signature, held the repertoires of 18 of 34 multiple sclerosis patients after phylogenetic grouping.

This clonotype was found many times. Its antigen is undetermined. The cDNA was produced through 5'RACE with 10-nucleotide random UMIs. MiXCR, applied by TCRdb to the 5' RACE reads, yields one record per CDR3 protein. The sample contains 50,000 to 80,000 distinct CDR3 sequences, less than 5.5% of which appear only once. This CDR3 is built from 16 residues. CDR1 and CDR2 (germline): MGHRA, YSYEKL. The V gene end was trimmed by 4 bases and the J gene end by 5 bases; junction bases not matched to a gene: 9. The chain has TRBV4-1 and TRBJ1-2; 11 bases are a match to TRBD1. The TCR sequence derives from a man aged 25 to 40 with multiple sclerosis. The sample consisted of PBMCs. The CDR3 coding sequence is TGCGCCAGCAGCCCTTCCCCGGGACAGGGGGGATATGGCTACACCTTC. It is translated as CASSPSPGQGGYGYTF.